One and the same sample provided the 31 T cell receptor beta chains below, sequenced in a study of T cells in Graves' hyperthyroidism and ophthalmopathy. RNA transcripts were the template for amplifying TCR beta CDR3 regions. HTBI primers drove first-round RT-PCR of the TCR CDR3. MiXCR, applied by TCRdb to the multiplex PCR reads, yields one record per CDR3 protein. The sample includes more than 350,000 distinct CDR3 sequences, roughly 15% of them seen just once. Specimen: blood. Every receptor here comes from a woman between 55 and 75 years old with Graves' ophthalmopathy.

In this sample, this clonotype turned up many times. The chain has TRBV27 and TRBJ2-5; TRBD2 agrees at 9 bases. V trimming: 5 bases; J trimming: 5 bases; junction bases outside the gene matches: 21. The V gene's germline CDR1 is MNHEY and CDR2 SMNVEV (reference sequence). The CDR3 spans 19 residues. The DNA of the CDR3 is TGTGCCAGCAGTCACCCGGGACTAGCAAGCGGTAGTGGGTGGGAGACCCAGTACTTC. Translation: CASSHPGLASGSGWETQYF.

In this sample, this clonotype turned up a few times. The chain has TRBV5-1 and TRBJ1-1, with a weak D call TRBD1 (5 bases). V was clipped by 0 bases and J by 1 base, with 13 bases between them. Per the germline V gene, CDR1 is SGHRS and CDR2 is YFSETQ. This CDR3 is 16 amino acids long. The chain's CDR3 is CASSLAQGRRNTEAFF. CDR3 DNA: TGCGCCAGCAGCTTGGCCCAGGGTAGAAGGAACACTGAAGCTTTCTTT.

This clonotype was seen a handful of times. V usage is TRBV28 and J usage is TRBJ2-7; maybe TRBD2 (6 bases). Trimming pared 6 bases from V and 7 bases from J, leaving 16 bases between. This CDR3 has 13 residues. The germline CDR1 and CDR2 sequences are MDHEN and SYDVKM. The CDR3 protein is CASRLPSAGEQYF. CDR3 in DNA: TGTGCCAGCAGGCTTCCCTCGGCGGGAGAGCAGTACTTC.

The chain is built from TRBV19 and TRBJ1-2, with D unresolved. This CDR3 has 16 amino acids. The V end lost 3 bases, the J end lost 5 bases, and 19 bases lay between the germline ends. The germline CDR1 and CDR2 sequences are LNHDA and SQIVND (reference sequence). The CDR3 DNA reads TGTGCCAGTAGTATGGTCGGGGAAGCCCAGTTGTATGGCTACACCTTC. Translation gives CASSMVGEAQLYGYTF. The variable domain in full, with the rest retrieved from reference TRBV19 and TRBJ1-2, is DGGITQSPKYLFRKEGQNVTLSCEQNLNHDAMYWYRQDPGQGLRLIYYSQIVNDFQKGDIAEGYSVSREKKESFPLTVTSAQKNPTAFYLCASSMVGEAQLYGYTFGSGTRLTVV.

Ten or more counts support this clonotype. The gene calls are TRBV11-2 and TRBJ2-5; D is tentatively TRBD1 or TRBD2 (5 bases each). The V end lost 5 bases, the J end lost 4 bases, and 14 bases lay between the germline ends. CDR1 and CDR2 from the germline V gene are SGHAT and FQNNGV. The CDR3 is 14 amino acids. The CDR3 DNA reads TGTGCCAGCAGCAGAGGGGCAGGGAGAGAGACCCAGTACTTC. Encoded protein: CASSRGAGRETQYF.

This clonotype has a handful of counts. The CDR3 DNA follows: TGTGCCAGCAGCCAGACTAGGGAGACCCAGTACTTC. It specifies CASSQTRETQYF. This chain joins TRBV12-3 or TRBV12-4 and TRBJ2-5, with a weak D call TRBD2 (6 bases). The CDR3 consists of 12 residues. Between the trimmed V and J ends, which lost 6 bases and 5 bases, there was a span of 10 bases.

There are many counts of this clonotype. V and J are TRBV7-9 and TRBJ2-1, with 7 bases lining up with TRBD1. Germline assignment: CDR1 SEHNR and CDR2 FQNEAQ (reference sequence). The CDR3 length is 21 residues. The J segment lost 4 bases and the V segment lost 1 base, leaving 22 bases of the junction unmatched. The CDR3 region is CASSLDLGRGNNEEGYNEQFF. Written as DNA, the CDR3 is TGTGCCAGCAGCTTAGATCTAGGCAGGGGGAACAACGAAGAAGGGTACAATGAGCAGTTCTTC.

There are many counts of this clonotype. This chain links TRBV9 with TRBJ2-2; D is possibly TRBD1 (5 bases). The CDR3 totals 14 residues. V was pared by 1 base and J by 6 bases, with 10 bases between. Germline lookup yields CDR1 SGDLS and CDR2 YYNGEE. The CDR3 region has the DNA TGTGCCAGCAGCGTAAGGGGCTCACCCGGGGAGCTGTTTTTT. Translated: CASSVRGSPGELFF.

This clonotype was counted between two and nine times. The genes are TRBV29-1 and TRBJ2-3; unclear D gene. Germline loops: CDR1 SQVTM, CDR2 ANQGSEA. The CDR3 length is 15 residues. Trimming removed 3 bases at V and 0 bases at J, with 13 bases between. DNA for the CDR3: TGCAGCGTTGATAACACAGACAAGAGCACAGATACGCAGTATTTT. The encoded protein is CSVDNTDKSTDTQYF.

V gene TRBV10-1 combines with J gene TRBJ2-7; TRBD2 is a possible D gene (6 bases). The CDR3 sequence is 15 residues long. V was clipped by 1 base and J by 4 bases, with 14 bases between them. The germline V gene has CDR1 WNHNN and CDR2 SYGVQD (reference sequence). CDR3 in DNA: TGCGCCAGCAGTGAGTTGCCCAGCGGGCTTTACGAGCAGTACTTC. Protein product: CASSELPSGLYEQYF.

This chain connects TRBV19 to TRBJ1-5; D gene ambiguous. V was shortened by 4 bases and J by 0 bases, with 4 bases between the two germline ends. The V gene's germline CDR1 is LNHDA and CDR2 SQIVND (reference sequence). This CDR3 spans 13 amino acids. Here the CDR3 reads CASSTISNQPQHF. Written as DNA, the CDR3 is TGTGCCAGTAGTACTATTAGCAATCAGCCCCAGCATTTT. Complete variable domain (other parts from reference TRBV19 and TRBJ1-5): DGGITQSPKYLFRKEGQNVTLSCEQNLNHDAMYWYRQDPGQGLRLIYYSQIVNDFQKGDIAEGYSVSREKKESFPLTVTSAQKNPTAFYLCASSTISNQPQHFGDGTRLSIL.

The count of this clonotype is one. The V and J genes are TRBV3-1 and TRBJ2-1, with D perhaps TRBD1 or TRBD2 (5 bases each). Germline loops: CDR1 LGHDT, CDR2 YNNKEL (reference sequence). Trimming took off 3 bases at V and 5 bases at J, with 20 bases between the two ends. This CDR3 has 17 amino acids. The CDR3: CASSHHGAGLEDNEQFF. CDR3 nucleotides: TGTGCCAGCAGCCATCACGGGGCGGGTCTTGAGGACAATGAGCAGTTCTTC.

The V gene is TRBV25-1, the J gene TRBJ1-5; D gene ambiguous. The CDR3 contains 13 residues. The V gene's germline CDR1 is MGHDK and CDR2 SYGVNS. Trimming removed 9 bases from V and 7 bases from J, with 16 bases in between. The CDR3 is CARVGGEQQPQHF. The CDR3 DNA is TGTGCCAGAGTGGGTGGGGAGCAACAGCCCCAGCATTTT.

This clonotype was seen at least ten times. The chain recombines TRBV20-1 with TRBJ1-5; TRBD1 agrees at 7 bases. V was clipped by 5 bases and J by 0 bases; unmatched bases: 10. The CDR3 extends over 16 amino acids. CDR1 is DFQATT and CDR2 is SNEGSKA in the germline V gene (reference sequence). The CDR3 DNA sequence: TGCAGTGCTCGGGACAGCGTAAATTATAGCAATCAGCCCCAGCATTTT. Its translation is CSARDSVNYSNQPQHF.

This clonotype has ten or more counts. The rearrangement uses TRBV30 and TRBJ1-1; 7 bases match TRBD1. Germline values: CDR1 GTSNPN, CDR2 SVGIG (reference sequence). J was trimmed by 7 bases and V by 5 bases; bases with no gene match: 7. This CDR3 comprises 12 residues. The CDR3 loop is CAWGGQEIEAFF. The CDR3 bases are TGTGCCTGGGGTGGACAGGAGATTGAAGCTTTCTTT. Full variable domain (rest looked up from reference TRBV30 and TRBJ1-1): SQTIHQWPATLVQPVGSPLSLECTVEGTSNPNLYWYRQAAGRGLQLLFYSVGIGQISSEVPQNLSASRPQDRQFILSSKKLLLSDSGFYLCAWGGQEIEAFFGQGTRLTVV.

This clonotype was recorded a few times. The gene calls are TRBV24-1 and TRBJ2-3; 14 nucleotides agree with TRBD2. This CDR3 spans 21 amino acids. Germline V gene sequence: CDR1 KGHDR, CDR2 SFDVKD. V shed 0 bases, J shed 3 bases, and the junction held 13 bases outside the gene matches. CDR3 bases: TGTGCCACCAGTGATTTGCGCGACCCGGGACTAGCGGGAGTCGAAACAGATACGCAGTATTTT. Translation gives CATSDLRDPGLAGVETDTQYF.

In this sample, this clonotype turned up many times. The rearrangement uses TRBV5-1 and TRBJ1-1; 9 nucleotides line up with TRBD1. The J segment lost 5 bases and the V segment lost 2 bases, leaving 7 bases of the junction unmatched. This CDR3 contains 15 residues. Germline V gives CDR1 SGHRS, CDR2 YFSETQ. The DNA for the CDR3 is TGCGCCAGCAGCTTACAGGGGGCGCTTAGGACTGAAGCTTTCTTT. It yields the protein CASSLQGALRTEAFF.

This clonotype occurred a few times. The rearrangement uses TRBV9 and TRBJ2-5; D might be TRBD2 (5 bases). CDR1 and CDR2 from the germline V gene are SGDLS and YYNGEE. The CDR3 has 14 residues. The germline V and J ends were trimmed by 0 bases and 4 bases, with 10 bases remaining between them. CDR3 nucleotides: TGTGCCAGCAGCGTAGCGGGATCCCCAGAGACCCAGTACTTC. This codes for CASSVAGSPETQYF.

This clonotype was observed a handful of times. The rearrangement uses TRBV28 and TRBJ1-3; unclear D gene. V was cut by 6 bases and J by 4 bases, with 10 bases left in between. The germline V gene has CDR1 MDHEN and CDR2 SYDVKM. The CDR3 length is 13 residues. The CDR3 DNA reads TGTGCCAGCAGGCCACACAAAGGAAACACCATATATTTT. Its translation is CASRPHKGNTIYF.

The chain joins TRBV5-1 to TRBJ2-1; 11 bases fit TRBD2. The CDR3 spans 14 residues. V was clipped by 3 bases and J by 6 bases; unmatched bases: 2. CDR1 is SGHRS, CDR2 YFSETQ, per germline. In DNA form, the CDR3 reads TGCGCCAGCAGCTCCGGGACTAGCGGCAATGAGCAGTTCTTC. It yields the protein CASSSGTSGNEQFF.

This clonotype was detected ten times or more. This rearrangement joins TRBV5-1 to TRBJ1-1, with D unclear. V was cut by 0 bases and J by 3 bases, with 12 bases left in between. Germline loops: CDR1 SGHRS, CDR2 YFSETQ. This CDR3 is built from 15 residues. The CDR3, as DNA: TGCGCCAGCAGCTTGGGATCCCCCTGGCACACTGAAGCTTTCTTT. This translates into CASSLGSPWHTEAFF.

This clonotype showed up just a few times. CDR3 in DNA: TGTGCCAGCAGCTTGTGGGGGGACGGCCATGGCTACACCTTC. It is translated as CASSLWGDGHGYTF. This chain uses TRBV5-6 with TRBJ1-2; D perhaps matches TRBD1 (5 bases). The germline V gene has CDR1 SGHDT and CDR2 YYEEEE. With 1 base removed from V and 6 bases from J, the gap between germline ends came to 13 bases. The length of the CDR3 is 14 residues.

The chain combines TRBV19 with TRBJ2-6, with no clear D. This CDR3 comprises 17 residues. CDR1 LNHDA and CDR2 SQIVND come from the germline V gene (reference sequence). V shed 2 bases and J shed 2 bases, with 13 bases lying between them. The CDR3 coding sequence is TGTGCCAGTAGTATACCCGCCGTCGGCGCTGGGGCCAACGTCCTGACTTTC. It specifies CASSIPAVGAGANVLTF.

This clonotype was seen at least ten times. The chain combines TRBV5-6 with TRBJ2-1, with a tentative D call TRBD1 (5 bases). The CDR3 sequence is 16 residues long. CDR1 SGHDT and CDR2 YYEEEE come from the germline V gene. V was trimmed by 1 base and J by 2 bases, leaving 13 bases between them. CDR3 nucleotide sequence: TGTGCCAGCAGCTTGTTCCGGACAAGTCCCTACAATGAGCAGTTCTTC. It codes for CASSLFRTSPYNEQFF.

The table lists this clonotype with many counts. The chain is built from TRBV2 and TRBJ2-6; D might be TRBD2 (6 bases). The CDR3 extends over 16 amino acids. V lost 6 bases and J lost 2, with 14 bases in between. From germline, CDR1 is SNHLY and CDR2 FYNNEI. The CDR3 here is CASSRLGGAGANVLTF. CDR3 in DNA: TGTGCCAGCAGCCGACTCGGGGGTGCTGGGGCCAACGTCCTGACTTTC.

Of note for this clonotype: Because it lacks the conserved phenylalanine or tryptophan at the end, this CDR3 is likely a read error. The chain has TRBV7-2 and TRBJ1-1; no clear D. V dropped 5 bases and J dropped 0 bases, with 1 base sitting between them. Per germline, CDR1 SGHTA and CDR2 FQGNSA. The CDR3 consists of 11 residues. The DNA for the CDR3 is TGTGCCAGCAGCCTGAACACTGAAGCTTTCATT. It codes for CASSLNTEAFI.

Only a few counts were recorded for this clonotype. This chain joins TRBV14 and TRBJ2-7; the D is unclear. Per germline, CDR1 SGHDN and CDR2 FVKESK. V was trimmed by 3 bases and J by 8 bases, leaving 17 bases between them. The CDR3 contains 14 residues. In DNA form, the CDR3 reads TGTGCCAGCAGCCACCTGACTGGGGATACGAAGCAGTACTTC. This encodes CASSHLTGDTKQYF.

There are many counts of this clonotype. The CDR3 sequence is CASRGTGLVTEAFF. DNA of the CDR3: TGTGCCAGCAGAGGAACGGGGCTGGTTACTGAAGCTTTCTTT. V gene TRBV11-2 combines with J gene TRBJ1-1, with D perhaps matching TRBD1 (5 bases). The CDR3 runs 14 residues. Germline V CDR1 and CDR2: SGHAT, FQNNGV. V was clipped by 6 bases and J by 5 bases, with 16 bases between them. The full variable domain, completed using reference TRBV11-2 and TRBJ1-1, is EAGVAQSPRYKIIEKRQSVAFWCNPISGHATLYWYQQILGQGPKLLIQFQNNGVVDDSQLPKDRFSAERLKGVDSTLKIQPAKLEDSAVYLCASRGTGLVTEAFFGQGTRLTVV.

This clonotype was found many times. The gene calls are TRBV2 and TRBJ2-2; 9 bases align to TRBD2. Looked up from germline, CDR1 is SNHLY and CDR2 is FYNNEI. This CDR3 has 15 residues. Trimming removed 5 bases from V and 5 bases from J; junction bases left unmatched: 6. CDR3 sequence (DNA): TGTGCCAGCAGTCCAACGGCGGGAGGGACCGGGGAGCTGTTTTTT. Translating it yields CASSPTAGGTGELFF.

This clonotype was seen many times. The J gene is TRBJ2-7, the V gene TRBV27; 7 bases map to TRBD2. From germline, CDR1 is MNHEY and CDR2 SMNVEV (reference sequence). The CDR3 sequence is 15 residues long. With 8 bases clipped from V and 2 bases from J, the junction kept 12 bases outside the gene matches. DNA of the CDR3: TGTGCCAGCCGCCGAGACGGACTAGGGGCCTACGAGCAGTACTTC. It yields the protein CASRRDGLGAYEQYF.

The table lists this clonotype with a few counts. The chain recombines TRBV12-3 or TRBV12-4 with TRBJ2-1; 8 nucleotides agree with TRBD2. With V trimmed by 6 bases and J by 5 bases, 9 bases remained unmatched. The CDR3 sequence is 15 residues long. The CDR3 DNA reads as TGTGCCAGCAGCCTCCGCCGGGGGGGGAACAATGAGCAGTTCTTC. This encodes CASSLRRGGNNEQFF.